These 23 T cell receptor beta chains were all obtained from the same sample, sequenced in a study of cytomegalovirus exposure and HLA in healthy donors. Primers: 60 Vbeta forward and 13 Jbeta reverse. Data came from immunoSEQ multiplex PCR; TCRdb stores just in-frame clones and leaves some out. The data include 100,000 to 150,000 clones; the top ten clones carry about 1.6%. Input material: PBMCs. Source of these receptors: a woman between 35 and 50 years old in good health and CMV-seronegative.

The genes are TRBV7-2 and TRBJ1-4, with 8 bases aligning to TRBD1. V was clipped by 5 bases and J by 3 bases; unmatched bases: 5. There are 15 residues in the CDR3. From germline, CDR1 is SGHTA and CDR2 FQGNSA. The CDR3 bases are TGTGCCAGCAGCGGGCCAGGGGGCCCTAATGAAAAACTGTTTTTT. Protein product: CASSGPGGPNEKLFF.

The chain recombines TRBV29-1 with TRBJ1-1; 11 positions agree with TRBD1. Germline V gives CDR1 SQVTM, CDR2 ANQGSEA. Trimming at V came to 7 bases and at J to 7 bases, leaving 8 bases not matched to a gene. The CDR3 loop spans 13 amino acids. The CDR3 protein is CSARGTGGNEAFF. CDR3 in DNA: TGCAGCGCCCGCGGGACAGGGGGGAATGAAGCTTTCTTT. Combining the CDR3 with reference TRBV29-1 and TRBJ1-1 gives the whole variable domain SAVISQKPSRDICQRGTSLTIQCQVDSQVTMMFWYRQQPGQSLTLIATANQGSEATYESGFVIDKFPISRPNLTFSTLTVSNMSPEDSSIYLCSARGTGGNEAFFGQGTRLTVV.

This chain connects TRBV7-9 to TRBJ2-3; perhaps TRBD2 as D (5 bases). V lost 1 base to trimming and J lost 0 bases, with 8 bases between them. CDR3 size: 15 residues. Germline values: CDR1 SEHNR, CDR2 FQNEAQ (reference sequence). CDR3 sequence: CASSLGTGSTDTQYF. In nucleotides, the CDR3 is TGTGCCAGCAGCTTAGGTACGGGGAGCACAGATACGCAGTATTTT. The full variable domain, in which reference TRBV7-9 and TRBJ2-3 provide the parts outside the CDR3, is DTGVSQNPRHKITKRGQNVTFRCDPISEHNRLYWYRQTLGQGPEFLTYFQNEAQLEKSRLLSDRFSAERPKGSFSTLEIQRTEQGDSAMYLCASSLGTGSTDTQYFGPGTRLTVL.

The rearrangement links TRBV6-4 to TRBJ1-6, with no clear D. The CDR3 is 13 amino acids. The ends were cut back, 2 bases at V and 7 bases at J, with 6 bases in the middle. Per germline, CDR1 MRHNA and CDR2 SNTAGT. The CDR3 nucleotides are TGTGCCAGCAGTGACAGGGAGAATTCACCCCTCCACTTT. Protein sequence: CASSDRENSPLHF.

The chain combines TRBV5-6 with TRBJ1-1; 8 bases fit TRBD1. Germline loops: CDR1 SGHDT, CDR2 YYEEEE. This CDR3 spans 16 amino acids. The V segment lost 1 base and the J segment 4 bases; nucleotides outside the gene matches: 9. This CDR3 reads CASSLSQGVGITEAFF. Written as DNA, the CDR3 is TGTGCCAGCAGCTTGTCACAGGGGGTAGGGATCACTGAAGCTTTCTTT.

The chain couples TRBV6-5 to TRBJ1-2; the match to TRBD1 covers 7 bases. Germline CDR1 reads MNHEY; CDR2 reads SVGAGI. V lost 2 bases to trimming and J lost 2 bases; unmatched junction nucleotides: 5. The CDR3 sequence is 15 residues long. The CDR3 region has the DNA TGTGCCAGCAGTTACGAACAGGGGTTCAACTATGGCTACACCTTC. Amino acids: CASSYEQGFNYGYTF.

V gene TRBV5-4 combines with J gene TRBJ2-3; 11 bases match TRBD2. CDR3 size: 17 residues. The V segment lost 3 bases and the J segment 6 bases; nucleotides outside the gene matches: 12. The germline gives CDR1 SGHNT, CDR2 YYREEE (reference sequence). CDR3: CASSSLTSGAQEDTQYF. The CDR3 DNA reads TGTGCCAGCAGCTCCCTGACTAGCGGGGCGCAGGAGGATACGCAGTATTTT.

The rearrangement joins TRBV27 to TRBJ1-1; TRBD1 might be the D (5 bases). V was cut by 7 bases and J by 7 bases, with 16 bases left in between. Germline assignment: CDR1 MNHEY and CDR2 SMNVEV (reference sequence). The CDR3 covers 13 residues. In nucleotides, the CDR3 is TGTGCCAGCATCCGGAATCTCGGGGGTGAAGCTTTCTTT. It encodes CASIRNLGGEAFF.

The rearrangement links TRBV29-1 to TRBJ2-2, with D perhaps matching TRBD1 (5 bases). Germline V gene data show CDR1 as SQVTM and CDR2 as ANQGSEA. V was cut by 2 bases and J by 6 bases, with 7 bases left in between. The CDR3 has 12 amino acids. The CDR3 loop reads CSVEQGAGELFF. The CDR3 DNA reads as TGCAGCGTTGAACAGGGCGCCGGGGAGCTGTTTTTT.

The DNA of the CDR3 is TGTGCCATCAGTGTTGACAGAAGTAACACTGAAGCTTTCTTT. It is translated as CAISVDRSNTEAFF. J is TRBJ1-1 and V is TRBV10-3; weak D call: TRBD1 (5 bases). CDR1 is ENHRY and CDR2 is SYGVKD in the germline V gene. The CDR3 runs 14 residues. Between the trimmed V and J ends, which lost 4 bases and 2 bases, there was a span of 11 bases.

The V call is TRBV9, the J call TRBJ2-7; 7 nucleotides align to TRBD1. Germline V gene lookup returns CDR1 SGDLS and CDR2 YYNGEE. This CDR3 spans 15 amino acids. Trimming took 5 bases from V and 2 from J; bases not matched to a gene: 10. For the CDR3, the DNA is TGTGCCAGCAGTAAACTCGGGACAGCGACCTACGAGCAGTACTTC. Its protein product is CASSKLGTATYEQYF.

This chain links TRBV7-8 with TRBJ2-4; possible D gene TRBD2, 5 bases. Trimming took off 1 base at V and 1 base at J, with 5 bases between the two ends. CDR1 is SGHVS and CDR2 is FQNEAQ in the germline V gene. The CDR3 is made up of 14 amino acids. The CDR3 here is CASSLGGAKNIQYF. CDR3 sequence (DNA): TGTGCCAGCAGCTTAGGAGGGGCCAAAAACATTCAGTACTTC.

V is TRBV5-1 and J is TRBJ2-3; 9 nucleotides line up with TRBD2. CDR1 is SGHRS, CDR2 YFSETQ, per germline. This CDR3 spans 16 amino acids. Losses at the gene ends were 0 bases for V and 2 bases for J; bases not matched to a gene: 4. The CDR3 protein is CASSLGVAGVTDTQYF. CDR3 coding DNA: TGCGCCAGCAGCTTGGGGGTAGCGGGGGTCACAGATACGCAGTATTTT.

The V and J genes are TRBV6-4 and TRBJ2-2; D is unclear. Deletions cut 6 bases from V and 0 bases from J, with 11 bases between. Germline assignment: CDR1 MRHNA and CDR2 SNTAGT. The CDR3 covers 15 residues. This CDR3 reads CASSSGFANTGELFF. The CDR3 DNA is TGTGCCAGCAGCTCAGGTTTTGCGAACACCGGGGAGCTGTTTTTT.

Regarding this clone: Other nucleotide sequences from this sample produce the same CDR3. This sequence joins TRBV19 and TRBJ1-4, with 7 bases matching TRBD1. CDR1 is LNHDA and CDR2 is SQIVND in the germline V gene (reference sequence). After removal of 0 bases from V and 9 bases from J, the junction contained 7 bases not matched to a gene. The CDR3 has 15 residues. Here the CDR3 reads CASSIDRQGGQKLFF. The DNA of the CDR3 is TGTGCCAGTAGTATAGACCGACAGGGAGGCCAAAAACTGTTTTTT.

Details on this clone: The junction shows a germline mismatch at one end, possibly a read error. The rearrangement uses TRBV6-5 and TRBJ1-2; 7 bases are a match to TRBD1. Germline values: CDR1 MNHEY, CDR2 SVGAGI. The CDR3 covers 14 residues. The CDR3 coding sequence is TGTGCCAGCAGTTTACTCGACAGGGACGGTGGCTACATCTTC. Encoded protein: CASSLLDRDGGYIF.

The CDR3 spells CASSARQESQHF. The CDR3 DNA reads TGTGCCAGTAGTGCCAGGCAAGAGTCCCAGCATTTT. The V call is TRBV19, the J call TRBJ1-5; D gene ambiguous. This CDR3 is built from 12 residues. Trimming removed 5 bases at V and 11 bases at J, with 13 bases between. Germline V gene lookup returns CDR1 LNHDA and CDR2 SQIVND (reference sequence).

The chain uses TRBV9 and TRBJ2-3; no reliable D call. The CDR3 has 14 residues. The V and J ends lost 0 bases and 6 bases respectively, with 11 bases between them. CDR1 and CDR2 (germline): SGDLS, YYNGEE. The CDR3 nucleotides read TGTGCCAGCAGCGTAGCTTCAATGGCCGATACGCAGTATTTT. The encoded protein is CASSVASMADTQYF.

The rearrangement links TRBV5-1 to TRBJ2-3; 10 positions match TRBD2. Germline V CDR1 and CDR2: SGHRS, YFSETQ. The CDR3 length is 15 residues. The trim removed 4 bases at V and 3 bases at J, leaving 5 bases unmatched. The CDR3 bases are TGCGCCAGCAGCATAGCGGGGGGAGGGACAGATACGCAGTATTTT. This codes for CASSIAGGGTDTQYF.

V usage is TRBV4-1 and J usage is TRBJ1-1; 8 positions agree with TRBD1. Germline CDR1 MGHRA, CDR2 YSYEKL. The CDR3 consists of 15 residues. V lost 4 bases to trimming and J lost 0 bases; unmatched junction nucleotides: 4. CDR3 sequence reads: CASSLGQGLNTEAFF. The DNA of the CDR3 is TGCGCCAGCAGCCTCGGACAGGGACTGAACACTGAAGCTTTCTTT.

This rearrangement joins TRBV28 to TRBJ2-3, with 8 bases matching TRBD1. In germline, CDR1 is MDHEN, CDR2 SYDVKM. Losses at the gene ends were 6 bases for V and 9 bases for J; bases not matched to a gene: 11. CDR3 size: 14 residues. The CDR3 loop reads CASSRPGQGTTQYF. CDR3 DNA: TGTGCCAGCAGCCGGCCCGGACAGGGAACAACGCAGTATTTT.

The CDR3, as DNA: TGTGCCAGCAGCTTAGAGACAGGGACTGGGGCCAACGTCCTGACTTTC. The encoded protein is CASSLETGTGANVLTF. The chain uses TRBV7-8 and TRBJ2-6, with 7 nucleotides matching TRBD1. CDR3 length equals 16 residues. With 1 base clipped from V and 2 bases from J, the junction kept 2 bases outside the gene matches. CDR1 and CDR2 from the germline V gene are SGHVS and FQNEAQ.

The V and J genes are TRBV6-5 and TRBJ1-6; TRBD1 aligns across 8 bases. CDR1 and CDR2 (germline): MNHEY, SVGAGI. V shed 6 bases, J shed 10 bases, and the junction held 5 bases outside the gene matches. There are 13 residues in the CDR3. The CDR3 coding sequence is TGTGCCAGCAGGACGGACAGGGACTCACCCCTCCACTTT. Translating gives CASRTDRDSPLHF.